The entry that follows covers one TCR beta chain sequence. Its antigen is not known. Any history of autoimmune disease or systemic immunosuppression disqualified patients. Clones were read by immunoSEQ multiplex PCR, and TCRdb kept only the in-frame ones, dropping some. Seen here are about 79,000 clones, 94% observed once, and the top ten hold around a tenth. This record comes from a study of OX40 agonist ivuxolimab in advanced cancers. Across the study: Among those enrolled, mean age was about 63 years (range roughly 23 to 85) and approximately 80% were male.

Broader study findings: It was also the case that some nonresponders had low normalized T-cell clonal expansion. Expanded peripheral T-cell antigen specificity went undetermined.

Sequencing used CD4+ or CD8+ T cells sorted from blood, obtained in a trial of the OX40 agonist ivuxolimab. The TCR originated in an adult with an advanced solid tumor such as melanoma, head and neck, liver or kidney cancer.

The CDR3 sequence: CASSQEVGQVATNEKLFF. CDR3 sequence (DNA): TGCGCCAGCAGCCAAGAGGTGGGACAGGTTGCAACTAATGAAAAACTGTTTTTT. The rearrangement joins TRBV4-3 to TRBJ1-4; 8 nucleotides match TRBD1. Germline values: CDR1 LGHNA, CDR2 YSLEER. The CDR3 totals 18 residues. Germline trimming cut 0 bases from V and 0 bases from J; bases unmatched to any gene: 6.